Listed below are T cell receptor beta chains from one sample, sequenced in a study of spatial heterogeneity in lung cancer. TCRdb reanalysed the 5' RACE reads using MiXCR and keeps one entry per CDR3 protein. The sample records tens of thousands of distinct CDR3 sequences, 8% to 9% being singletons. This specimen was PBMCs, taken at surgery. Receptors were obtained from a female donor with early-stage non-small cell lung cancer. The CDR3 runs from the conserved cysteine through the conserved F or W. Each record gives: V gene, J gene, clone size, D gene, CDR3 DNA, CDR3 protein. The D gene is left open where the match is weak. Only part of the rows carry a size: once, few, many, or a class if the clone is expanded.

v_call: TRBV27
j_call: TRBJ1-1
clone_size: few
d_call: TRBD1
cdr3_nt: TGTGCCAGCAGATTACAGGGGGCGAACACTGAAGCTTTCTTT
cdr3_aa: CASRLQGANTEAFF

v_call: TRBV6-6
j_call: TRBJ1-1
clone_size: few
d_call: .
cdr3_nt: TGTGCCAGCAGTTACTCGATGATGGGGACTGAAGCTTTCTTT
cdr3_aa: CASSYSMMGTEAFF

v_call: TRBV19
j_call: TRBJ2-1
clone_size: few
d_call: TRBD2
cdr3_nt: TGTGCCAGTAGTATAACCGGGGGGACTATGAACAATGAGCAGTTCTTC
cdr3_aa: CASSITGGTMNNEQFF

v_call: TRBV5-6
j_call: TRBJ2-7
clone_size: many
d_call: TRBD2
cdr3_nt: TGTGCCAGCAGCTCCCCGGGACTACCCTACGAGCAGTACTTC
cdr3_aa: CASSSPGLPYEQYF

v_call: TRBV10-3
j_call: TRBJ1-2
clone_size: .
d_call: .
cdr3_nt: TGTGCCATCAGTGACTCATTGGGTTATAGCTATGGCTACACCTTC
cdr3_aa: CAISDSLGYSYGYTF

v_call: TRBV20-1
j_call: TRBJ2-7
clone_size: .
d_call: TRBD2
cdr3_nt: TGCAGTGCTAGAGCCAGCGGGAGAGACGAGCAGTACTTC
cdr3_aa: CSARASGRDEQYF

v_call: TRBV2
j_call: TRBJ2-7
clone_size: .
d_call: .
cdr3_nt: TGTGCCAGCAGTGAATCGGCTAGGGACCACGAGCAGTACTTC
cdr3_aa: CASSESARDHEQYF

v_call: TRBV9
j_call: TRBJ2-2
clone_size: few
d_call: .
cdr3_nt: TGTGCCAGCAGCGTAGGCACTCTGAACACCGGGGAGCTGTTTTTT
cdr3_aa: CASSVGTLNTGELFF

v_call: TRBV6-1
j_call: TRBJ2-5
clone_size: once
d_call: TRBD2
cdr3_nt: TGTGCCAGCACCTCCCTAGCGGGGATCCAAGAGACCCAGTACTTC
cdr3_aa: CASTSLAGIQETQYF

v_call: TRBV7-9
j_call: TRBJ1-4
clone_size: many
d_call: TRBD1
cdr3_nt: TGTGCCAGCAGCCGGTTCCGGGACAGAGCTAATGAAAAACTGTTTTTT
cdr3_aa: CASSRFRDRANEKLFF

v_call: TRBV11-3
j_call: TRBJ2-1
clone_size: .
d_call: .
cdr3_nt: TGTGCCAGCAGCTCCTTACGTACGAGCTATGAGCAGTTCTTC
cdr3_aa: CASSSLRTSYEQFF

v_call: TRBV20-1
j_call: TRBJ2-1
clone_size: many
d_call: TRBD2
cdr3_nt: TGCAGTGCCTTCGCGCCGGGACTAGCGAACAATGAGCAGTTCTTC
cdr3_aa: CSAFAPGLANNEQFF

v_call: TRBV18
j_call: TRBJ1-2
clone_size: many
d_call: .
cdr3_nt: TGTGCCAGCTCACCACGTTCCGGACAGAGGAACTATGGCTACACCTTC
cdr3_aa: CASSPRSGQRNYGYTF

v_call: TRBV28
j_call: TRBJ1-2
clone_size: .
d_call: .
cdr3_nt: TGTGCCAGCAGTTTATACGGGACATCGTGTAACTATGGCTACACCTTC
cdr3_aa: CASSLYGTSCNYGYTF

v_call: TRBV5-1
j_call: TRBJ1-2
clone_size: many
d_call: TRBD1
cdr3_nt: TGCGCCAGCAGCTTGGAATACGGGGACAGGGTCTATGGCTACACCTTC
cdr3_aa: CASSLEYGDRVYGYTF

v_call: TRBV6-6
j_call: TRBJ1-2
clone_size: .
d_call: .
cdr3_nt: TGTGCCAGCAGTTACTGGAGAGGCTACACCTTC
cdr3_aa: CASSYWRGYTF

v_call: TRBV6-1
j_call: TRBJ2-1
clone_size: .
d_call: .
cdr3_nt: TGTGCCAGCGTACAGAATGAGCAGTTCTTC
cdr3_aa: CASVQNEQFF

v_call: TRBV7-8
j_call: TRBJ2-2
clone_size: few
d_call: TRBD2
cdr3_nt: TGTGCCAGCAGCTTAGCGCTAGCGGGGGGGCCCGGGGAGCTGTTTTTT
cdr3_aa: CASSLALAGGPGELFF

v_call: TRBV7-2
j_call: TRBJ1-5
clone_size: few
d_call: TRBD1
cdr3_nt: TGTGCCAGCAGCCGGACAGGGCAGGATGGTCAGCCCCAGCATTTT
cdr3_aa: CASSRTGQDGQPQHF

v_call: TRBV7-2
j_call: TRBJ1-2
clone_size: many
d_call: TRBD1
cdr3_nt: TGTGCCAGCAGCCCGGACAGGGGGACTAACTATGGCTACACCTTC
cdr3_aa: CASSPDRGTNYGYTF

v_call: TRBV9
j_call: TRBJ2-1
clone_size: .
d_call: .
cdr3_nt: TGTGCCAGCAGCGTAGAAATTAGTTCCTACAATGAGCAGTTCTTC
cdr3_aa: CASSVEISSYNEQFF

v_call: TRBV20-1
j_call: TRBJ1-2
clone_size: many
d_call: .
cdr3_nt: TGCAGTGCTAGGCCCGGTTGGGCAGGGAACTATGGCTACACCTTC
cdr3_aa: CSARPGWAGNYGYTF

v_call: TRBV6-5
j_call: TRBJ2-2
clone_size: .
d_call: .
cdr3_nt: TGTGCCAGCAGCCCCTGGACGGGGAACACCGGGGAGCTGTTTTTT
cdr3_aa: CASSPWTGNTGELFF

v_call: TRBV28
j_call: TRBJ1-2
clone_size: .
d_call: TRBD1
cdr3_nt: TGTGCCAGCAGTTTATTCGGGACAGCTAACTATGGCTACACCTTC
cdr3_aa: CASSLFGTANYGYTF

v_call: TRBV12-3/TRBV12-4
j_call: TRBJ1-1
clone_size: .
d_call: .
cdr3_nt: TGTGCCAGCAGTTTGTCAGGGCGGAACACTGAAGCTTTCTTT
cdr3_aa: CASSLSGRNTEAFF

v_call: TRBV11-3
j_call: TRBJ2-3
clone_size: few
d_call: TRBD2
cdr3_nt: TGTGCCAGCAGCAAGGGGACTAGCGGGAGATCCGATACGCAGTATTTT
cdr3_aa: CASSKGTSGRSDTQYF

v_call: TRBV7-8
j_call: TRBJ1-1
clone_size: .
d_call: .
cdr3_nt: TGTGCCAGCAGCTTGCGGGAACCTCCAGGGTCTGAAGCTTTCTTT
cdr3_aa: CASSLREPPGSEAFF

v_call: TRBV20-1
j_call: TRBJ1-1
clone_size: few
d_call: .
cdr3_nt: TGCAGTGTGTCGGGGGAGAGTAGCGGCACTGAAGTTTTCTTT
cdr3_aa: CSVSGESSGTEVFF

v_call: TRBV5-1
j_call: TRBJ2-5
clone_size: many
d_call: .
cdr3_nt: TGCGCCAGCAGCTTGGGGCAGCGGGCAAGCCAAGAGACCCAGTACTTC
cdr3_aa: CASSLGQRASQETQYF

v_call: TRBV12-3/TRBV12-4
j_call: TRBJ1-2
clone_size: .
d_call: TRBD1
cdr3_nt: TGTGCCAGCAGTTTAGCGGGACAGGACTATGGCTACACCTTC
cdr3_aa: CASSLAGQDYGYTF

v_call: TRBV5-1
j_call: TRBJ1-1
clone_size: few
d_call: TRBD1
cdr3_nt: TGCGCCAGCAGCCCCGGACAGGGGGCGAAAATGAACACTGAAGCTTTCTTT
cdr3_aa: CASSPGQGAKMNTEAFF

v_call: TRBV20-1
j_call: TRBJ1-6
clone_size: few
d_call: .
cdr3_nt: TGCAGTGCTAGACATTCGGGCAGGGTTGATTCACCCCTCCACTTT
cdr3_aa: CSARHSGRVDSPLHF

v_call: TRBV28
j_call: TRBJ2-5
clone_size: many
d_call: .
cdr3_nt: TGTGCCAGCAGTTTATACGGGACCTCAGAAGAGACCCAGTACTTC
cdr3_aa: CASSLYGTSEETQYF

v_call: TRBV27
j_call: TRBJ1-2
clone_size: .
d_call: .
cdr3_nt: TGTGCCAGCAGTTTGACCCAGGTGGGGAGGGACTATGGCTACACCTTC
cdr3_aa: CASSLTQVGRDYGYTF

v_call: TRBV14
j_call: TRBJ2-2
clone_size: .
d_call: .
cdr3_nt: TGTGCCAGCAGCGAGCGAGGGCCAACTATGAACACCGGGGAGCTGTTTTTT
cdr3_aa: CASSERGPTMNTGELFF

v_call: TRBV12-3/TRBV12-4
j_call: TRBJ2-5
clone_size: few
d_call: TRBD1
cdr3_nt: TGTGCCAGCAGTTTAACAGGGGGAGTCCAAGAGACCCAGTACTTC
cdr3_aa: CASSLTGGVQETQYF

v_call: TRBV20-1
j_call: TRBJ1-5
clone_size: .
d_call: .
cdr3_nt: TGCAGTGCTAGAGTCCCGGACCGTAGCAATCAGCCCCAGCATTTT
cdr3_aa: CSARVPDRSNQPQHF

v_call: TRBV11-2
j_call: TRBJ1-4
clone_size: few
d_call: .
cdr3_nt: TGTGCCAGCAGCGCGAGTTGGGGATCTACTAATGAAAAACTGTTTTTT
cdr3_aa: CASSASWGSTNEKLFF

v_call: TRBV5-6
j_call: TRBJ2-1
clone_size: .
d_call: .
cdr3_nt: TGTGCCAGCAGCTCCAGTTGGTACAATGAGCAGTTCTTC
cdr3_aa: CASSSSWYNEQFF

v_call: TRBV2
j_call: TRBJ2-2
clone_size: many
d_call: .
cdr3_nt: TGTGCCAGCAGTGTTGGGACGGCCCGTGGCACCGGGGAGCTGTTTTTT
cdr3_aa: CASSVGTARGTGELFF

v_call: TRBV7-9
j_call: TRBJ1-1
clone_size: many
d_call: TRBD1
cdr3_nt: TGTGCCAGCAGCAAGGGACAGGGAAGGGCTGAAGCTTTCTTT
cdr3_aa: CASSKGQGRAEAFF

v_call: TRBV7-9
j_call: TRBJ2-1
clone_size: few
d_call: .
cdr3_nt: TGTGCCAGCAGCTTAGACCTAGCGTCCGGTATCGATGAGCAGTTCTTC
cdr3_aa: CASSLDLASGIDEQFF

v_call: TRBV5-1
j_call: TRBJ2-5
clone_size: .
d_call: TRBD2
cdr3_nt: TGCGCCAGCAGTTACGGACTAGCGGGGGGGAGGCAAGAGACCCAGTACTTC
cdr3_aa: CASSYGLAGGRQETQYF

v_call: TRBV6-5
j_call: TRBJ1-2
clone_size: .
d_call: .
cdr3_nt: TGTGCCAGCTCTAGTACCTATGGCTACACCTTC
cdr3_aa: CASSSTYGYTF

v_call: TRBV5-1
j_call: TRBJ2-7
clone_size: many
d_call: .
cdr3_nt: TGCGCCAGCAGCGTAAACCGATACGAGCAGTACTTC
cdr3_aa: CASSVNRYEQYF

v_call: TRBV19
j_call: TRBJ2-2
clone_size: few
d_call: .
cdr3_nt: TGTGCCAGTAGTATACCCGGGGCCGGAACCGGGGAGCTGTTTTTT
cdr3_aa: CASSIPGAGTGELFF

v_call: TRBV9
j_call: TRBJ2-4
clone_size: .
d_call: .
cdr3_nt: TGTGCCAGCAGCGGAAGGGACACCAAAAACATTCAGTACTTC
cdr3_aa: CASSGRDTKNIQYF

v_call: TRBV27
j_call: TRBJ1-5
clone_size: .
d_call: .
cdr3_nt: TGTGCCAGCAGTTTCGGGGGCAATCAGCCCCAGCATTTT
cdr3_aa: CASSFGGNQPQHF

v_call: TRBV7-9
j_call: TRBJ1-6
clone_size: .
d_call: TRBD1
cdr3_nt: TGTGCCAGCAGCTCGGGACAGAATAATTCACCCCTCCACTTT
cdr3_aa: CASSSGQNNSPLHF

v_call: TRBV20-1
j_call: TRBJ1-6
clone_size: .
d_call: .
cdr3_nt: TGCAGTGCTAGAGATGCGGGCCCGGGGACTTCACCCCTCCACTTT
cdr3_aa: CSARDAGPGTSPLHF

v_call: TRBV13
j_call: TRBJ2-3
clone_size: .
d_call: TRBD2
cdr3_nt: TGTGCCAGCAGCTTAGGAGGGACTAGCGGGGGTCCGGATACGCAGTATTTT
cdr3_aa: CASSLGGTSGGPDTQYF

v_call: TRBV28
j_call: TRBJ2-3
clone_size: few
d_call: .
cdr3_nt: TGTGCCAGCAGTTTAGATCGGGGCCCAGATACGCAGTATTTT
cdr3_aa: CASSLDRGPDTQYF

v_call: TRBV25-1
j_call: TRBJ1-2
clone_size: many
d_call: TRBD1
cdr3_nt: TGTGCCAGCAGTGAAACAGGGGGGAAGTATGGCTACACCTTC
cdr3_aa: CASSETGGKYGYTF

v_call: TRBV7-9
j_call: TRBJ1-2
clone_size: .
d_call: .
cdr3_nt: TGTGCCAGCAGCTTGGGACGGGAAGCTAACTATGGCTACACCTTC
cdr3_aa: CASSLGREANYGYTF

v_call: TRBV6-2/TRBV6-3
j_call: TRBJ2-1
clone_size: .
d_call: TRBD2
cdr3_nt: TGTGCCAGCAGTAGGGGGGAACTAGCGGAATATTACTACAATGAGCAGTTCTTC
cdr3_aa: CASSRGELAEYYYNEQFF

v_call: TRBV5-1
j_call: TRBJ1-3
clone_size: .
d_call: .
cdr3_nt: TGCGCCAGCAGAGACCTCCAGGGAAACACCATATATTTT
cdr3_aa: CASRDLQGNTIYF

v_call: TRBV20-1
j_call: TRBJ1-5
clone_size: many
d_call: TRBD1
cdr3_nt: TGCAGTGCAAGACCAGGGGGCACGGAGCCCCAGCATTTT
cdr3_aa: CSARPGGTEPQHF

v_call: TRBV5-5
j_call: TRBJ1-3
clone_size: many
d_call: .
cdr3_nt: TGTGCCAGCAGCTTGGGGCCCTCTGGAAACACCATATATTTT
cdr3_aa: CASSLGPSGNTIYF

v_call: TRBV9
j_call: TRBJ2-1
clone_size: few
d_call: .
cdr3_nt: TGTGCCAGTAGGGGGAGAGGCAATGAGCAGTTCTTC
cdr3_aa: CASRGRGNEQFF

v_call: TRBV7-9
j_call: TRBJ1-1
clone_size: .
d_call: .
cdr3_nt: TGTGCCAGCAGTTTCGACGGGTGGACTGAAGCTTTCTTT
cdr3_aa: CASSFDGWTEAFF